The clone carrying this T cell receptor beta chain has more than one count but fewer than ten. Antigen unknown. Extracted from the samples, RNA was reverse transcribed into cDNA to serve as the sequencing template. TCRdb keeps only in-frame clones here, not all; method: immunoSEQ multiplex PCR. In the table there are 200,000 to 250,000 clones, about 53% of which are singletons. This sample stems from a study of CD8+ T cells in alopecia areata. Across the whole study: The duration of tofacitinib was 6 to 18 months, with 6 months off drug afterward. Study-wide findings and caveats: More clonal than normal scalp was lesional scalp, particularly alopecia totalis/universalis.

In germline, CDR1 is SGHNT, CDR2 YYREEE (reference sequence). This CDR3 has 18 amino acids. With 2 bases removed from V and 5 bases from J, the gap between germline ends came to 22 bases. This clonotype was obtained from a human donor with alopecia areata. This chain links TRBV5-4 with TRBJ2-2; D possibly matches TRBD1 or TRBD2 (5 bases each). Sequenced here: CD4+ T cells sorted from blood, sampled at week 0. The CDR3 DNA sequence: TGTGCCAGCAGCTTAACGGGGCATGGGCAGGTCGCGACCGGGGAGCTGTTTTTT. This sequence encodes CASSLTGHGQVATGELFF.